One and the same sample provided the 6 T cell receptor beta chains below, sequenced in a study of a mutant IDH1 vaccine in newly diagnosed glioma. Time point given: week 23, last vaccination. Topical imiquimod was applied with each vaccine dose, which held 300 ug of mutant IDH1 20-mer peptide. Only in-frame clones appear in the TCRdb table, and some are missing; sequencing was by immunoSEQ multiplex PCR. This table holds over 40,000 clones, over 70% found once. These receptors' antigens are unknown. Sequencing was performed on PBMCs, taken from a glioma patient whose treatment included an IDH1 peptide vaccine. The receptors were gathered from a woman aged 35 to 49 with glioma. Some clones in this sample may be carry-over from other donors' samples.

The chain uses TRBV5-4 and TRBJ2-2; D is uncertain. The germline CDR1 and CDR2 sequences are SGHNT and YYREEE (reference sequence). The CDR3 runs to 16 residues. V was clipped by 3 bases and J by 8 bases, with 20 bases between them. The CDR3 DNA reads TGTGCCAGCAGCTCGTTAGATCGGGTGGTTTTTGGGGAGCTGTTTTTT. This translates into CASSSLDRVVFGELFF.

DNA of the CDR3: TGTGCCAGCCAACCATGGGGAGGGAGCACAGATACGCAGTATTTT. It yields the protein CASQPWGGSTDTQYF. The chain recombines TRBV19 with TRBJ2-3; TRBD2 agrees at 7 bases. V gave up 9 bases and J gave up 0 bases; unmatched junction bases: 9. The germline V gene encodes CDR1 LNHDA and CDR2 SQIVND (reference sequence). The CDR3 has 15 residues.

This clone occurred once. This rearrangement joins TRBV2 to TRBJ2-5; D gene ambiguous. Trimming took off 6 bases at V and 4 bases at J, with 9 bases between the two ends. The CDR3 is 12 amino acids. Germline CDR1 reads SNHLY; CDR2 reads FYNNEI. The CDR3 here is CASRTNVETQYF. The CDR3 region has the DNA TGTGCCAGCAGAACTAACGTAGAGACCCAGTACTTC.

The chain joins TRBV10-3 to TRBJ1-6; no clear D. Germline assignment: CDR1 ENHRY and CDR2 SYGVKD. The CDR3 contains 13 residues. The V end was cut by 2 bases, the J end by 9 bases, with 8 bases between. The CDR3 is CAISEGGVSPLHF. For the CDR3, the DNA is TGTGCCATCAGTGAGGGTGGGGTTTCACCCCTCCACTTT.

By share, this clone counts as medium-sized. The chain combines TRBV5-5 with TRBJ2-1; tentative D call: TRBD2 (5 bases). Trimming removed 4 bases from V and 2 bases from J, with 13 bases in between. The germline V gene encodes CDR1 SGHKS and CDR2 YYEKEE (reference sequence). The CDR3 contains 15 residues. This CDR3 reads CASSGREATYNEQFF. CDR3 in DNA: TGTGCCAGCAGCGGCCGGGAAGCGACCTACAATGAGCAGTTCTTC.

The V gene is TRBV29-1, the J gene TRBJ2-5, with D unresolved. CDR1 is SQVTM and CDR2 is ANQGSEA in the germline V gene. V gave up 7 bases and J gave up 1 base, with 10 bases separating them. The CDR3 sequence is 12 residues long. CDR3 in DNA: TGCAGCGGCCGGGCCATCCAAGAGACCCAGTACTTC. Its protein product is CSGRAIQETQYF.